This TCR beta chain was identified during a study of blood T cell repertoires in COVID-19. Across the whole study: Material from acute and convalescent COVID-19 was sourced from the United States, Italy and Spain. Sample material is recorded as cDNA or gDNA derived from T cells, B-cell-depleted T cells, or PBMCs.

Authors' analysis steps: From reference gene primer amplification, estimates of nucleated cell counts were derived. Clones were sequenced by immunoSEQ multiplex PCR, and TCRdb holds only the in-frame ones, with some missing. V, J and clone size were drawn from that table, and D and trimming were deduced from the DNA. The sample has over 120,000 clones, roughly 85% seen once. Trimming shortened V by 2 bases and J by 7 bases, and 18 bases separated the two germline ends. This CDR3 spans 16 amino acids. Looked up from germline, CDR1 is MNHEY and CDR2 is SVGAGI. Sequencing was done on a sample of peripheral blood. This clonotype was obtained from a human donor with acute or convalescent COVID-19. The donor label of this sample is uncertain. The chain uses TRBV6-5 and TRBJ2-1; D is uncertain. CDR3 loop: CASSYGADPRGNEQFF. CDR3 sequence (DNA): TGTGCCAGCAGTTACGGTGCGGATCCCCGAGGAAATGAGCAGTTCTTC.